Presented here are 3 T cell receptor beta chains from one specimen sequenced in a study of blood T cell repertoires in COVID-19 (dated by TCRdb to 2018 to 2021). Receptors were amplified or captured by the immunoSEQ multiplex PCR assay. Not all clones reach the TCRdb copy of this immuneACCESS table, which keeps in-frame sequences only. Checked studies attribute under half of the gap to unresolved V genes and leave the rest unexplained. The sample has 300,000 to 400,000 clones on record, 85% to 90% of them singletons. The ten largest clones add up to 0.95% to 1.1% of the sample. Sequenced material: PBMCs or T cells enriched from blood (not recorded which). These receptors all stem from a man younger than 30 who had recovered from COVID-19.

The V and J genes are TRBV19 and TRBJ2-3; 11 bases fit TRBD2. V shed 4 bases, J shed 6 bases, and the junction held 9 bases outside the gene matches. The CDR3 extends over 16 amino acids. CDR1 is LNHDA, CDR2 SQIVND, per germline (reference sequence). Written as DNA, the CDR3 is TGTGCCAGTAGTACCCTGACTAGCGGGACCCCCGATACGCAGTATTTT. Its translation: CASSTLTSGTPDTQYF.

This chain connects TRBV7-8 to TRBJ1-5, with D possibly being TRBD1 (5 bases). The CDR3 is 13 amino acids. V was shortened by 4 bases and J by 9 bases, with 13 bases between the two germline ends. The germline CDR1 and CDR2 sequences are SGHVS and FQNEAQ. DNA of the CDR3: TGTGCCAGCAGCTCAGGGAGGGTCTGGCCCCAGCATTTT. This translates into CASSSGRVWPQHF.

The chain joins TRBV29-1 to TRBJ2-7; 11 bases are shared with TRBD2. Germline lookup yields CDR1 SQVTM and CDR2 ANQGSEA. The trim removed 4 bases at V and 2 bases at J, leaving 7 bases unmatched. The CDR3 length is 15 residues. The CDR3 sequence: CSVAVAGGSPYEQYF. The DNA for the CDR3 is TGCAGCGTTGCCGTAGCGGGAGGGTCACCCTACGAGCAGTACTTC.